These 20 T cell receptor beta chains were sequenced from one sample in a study of T cells in Graves' hyperthyroidism and ophthalmopathy. RNA transcripts gave rise to amplified TCR beta CDR3 regions. An initial round of RT-PCR targeting the TCR CDR3 relied on the HTBI primer set. One entry per CDR3 protein results from TCRdb running MiXCR on the multiplex PCR reads. This table has about 740,000 distinct CDR3 sequences, around 13% appearing once. The sample was blood. Receptor source: a woman in her late teens or twenties with Graves' hyperthyroidism.

CDR3 amino acids: CASSQGPLSAIAGVRVCEQYF. The CDR3, as DNA: TGTGCCAGCAGCCAAGGTCCTTTGTCGGCGATAGCGGGAGTTCGGGTGTGCGAGCAGTACTTC. The chain links TRBV3-1 to TRBJ2-7; 9 nucleotides line up with TRBD2. The CDR3 is 21 amino acids. The germline V gene has CDR1 LGHDT and CDR2 YNNKEL (reference sequence). After removal of 1 base from V and 6 bases from J, the junction contained 25 bases not matched to a gene.

V usage is TRBV19 and J usage is TRBJ2-7, with TRBD1 identical over 7 bases. V lost 5 bases to trimming and J lost 5 bases; unmatched junction nucleotides: 6. The CDR3 extends over 13 amino acids. Germline loops: CDR1 LNHDA, CDR2 SQIVND (reference sequence). For the CDR3, the DNA is TGTGCCAGTAGTGTGGGACAGTGGCACGAGCAGTACTTC. Its protein product is CASSVGQWHEQYF.

This chain joins TRBV20-1 and TRBJ2-5, with a tentative D call TRBD2 (6 bases). Germline CDR1 and CDR2: DFQATT and SNEGSKA (reference sequence). The CDR3 contains 14 residues. V was pared by 3 bases and J by 4 bases, with 15 bases between. The CDR3, as DNA: TGCAGTGCTAGGGCAGGAGGGCCTGGAGAGACCCAGTACTTC. This translates into CSARAGGPGETQYF.

In this sample, this clonotype turned up many times. CDR3 region: CSATSVDRGLNEQFF. CDR3 coding DNA: TGCAGTGCCACCTCTGTGGACAGGGGGCTAAATGAGCAGTTCTTC. The chain couples TRBV20-1 to TRBJ2-1, with TRBD1 matching over 11 bases. Germline CDR1 DFQATT, CDR2 SNEGSKA (reference sequence). This CDR3 is built from 15 residues. The J segment lost 7 bases and the V segment lost 6 bases, leaving 11 bases of the junction unmatched.

This clonotype was seen a few times. The rearrangement links TRBV29-1 to TRBJ2-4; D might be TRBD1 (6 bases). Trimming shortened V by 6 bases and J by 8 bases, and 17 bases separated the two germline ends. In germline, CDR1 is SQVTM, CDR2 ANQGSEA. The CDR3 has 13 residues. CDR3 protein: CSVGQPDGYIQYF. The CDR3, as DNA: TGCAGCGTCGGACAGCCAGACGGGTACATTCAGTACTTC. The whole variable domain, filled in from reference TRBV29-1 and TRBJ2-4, reads SAVISQKPSRDICQRGTSLTIQCQVDSQVTMMFWYRQQPGQSLTLIATANQGSEATYESGFVIDKFPISRPNLTFSTLTVSNMSPEDSSIYLCSVGQPDGYIQYFGAGTRLSVL.

As concerns this clonotype: In this CDR3 the conserved last residue, phenylalanine or tryptophan, is missing, so a read error is likely. This rearrangement joins TRBV18 to TRBJ1-1; D is uncertain. V was trimmed by 3 bases and J by 0 bases, leaving 11 bases between them. This CDR3 contains 15 residues. CDR1 is KGHSH, CDR2 LQKENI, per germline. The chain's CDR3 is CASSPVGGVNTEAFS. For the CDR3, the DNA is TGTGCCAGCTCACCTGTCGGCGGGGTGAACACTGAAGCTTTCTCT.

This chain links TRBV19 with TRBJ2-1; D perhaps matches TRBD1 (6 bases). The CDR3 has 17 residues. V was pared by 1 base and J by 0 bases, with 13 bases between. The germline gives CDR1 LNHDA, CDR2 SQIVND (reference sequence). Here the CDR3 reads CASSIGTGKPSYNEQFF. In DNA, the CDR3 is TGTGCCAGTAGTATAGGTACAGGGAAGCCCTCCTACAATGAGCAGTTCTTC.

This clonotype was found once. A clone one base away is much larger, so this may be a read error. The V call is TRBV30, the J call TRBJ1-1, with D tentatively TRBD1 (5 bases). CDR3 size: 19 residues. Germline loops: CDR1 GTSNPN, CDR2 SVGIG (reference sequence). The CDR3, as DNA: TGTGCCTGGGGTGTATCAACGTTGGGGGTCGGGCCAATGAACACTGAAGCTTTCTTT. It is translated as CAWGVSTLGVGPMNTEAFF.

Ten or more counts support this clonotype. This chain connects TRBV20-1 to TRBJ2-5; 7 nucleotides align to TRBD2. There are 13 residues in the CDR3. The V segment lost 3 bases and the J segment 5 bases; nucleotides outside the gene matches: 6. Germline V gene data show CDR1 as DFQATT and CDR2 as SNEGSKA (reference sequence). The CDR3 is CSASRGGKETQYF. For the CDR3, the DNA is TGCAGTGCTAGTAGGGGAGGGAAGGAGACCCAGTACTTC.

Concerning this clonotype: This may come from a read error, since a much larger clone is one base off. The chain recombines TRBV20-1 with TRBJ1-3; D ambiguous. The V gene's germline CDR1 is DFQATT and CDR2 SNEGSKA (reference sequence). Trimming cost V 3 bases and J 0 bases, with 9 bases left between them. The CDR3 has 14 amino acids. CDR3 residues: CSASKRASGNTIYF. For the CDR3, the DNA is TGCAGTGCTAGTAAGAGGGCCTCTGGAAACACCATATATTTT.

This clonotype was seen only a few times. CDR3: CASSKNTPSGYNEQFF. DNA of the CDR3: TGTGCCAGTAGTAAAAACACCCCTAGCGGCTACAATGAGCAGTTCTTC. J is TRBJ2-1 and V is TRBV19, with TRBD2 matching 7 bases. The CDR3 sequence is 16 residues long. The junction had 9 bases not matched to a gene; V was cut back by 4 bases and J by 3 bases. Germline CDR1 and CDR2: LNHDA and SQIVND (reference sequence).

V is TRBV10-3 and J is TRBJ2-1, with 9 bases that match TRBD2. Trimming at V came to 4 bases and at J to 5 bases, leaving 3 bases not matched to a gene. Germline CDR1 is ENHRY and CDR2 is SYGVKD. The CDR3 totals 14 residues. CDR3 coding DNA: TGTGCCATCAGTGGGACTAGCGCAAACAATGAGCAGTTCTTC. Its translation is CAISGTSANNEQFF.

The chain links TRBV6-1 to TRBJ2-7; 9 bases line up with TRBD1. The CDR3 is 15 amino acids. J lost 3 bases, V lost 5 bases, and 8 bases had no gene match. Germline loops: CDR1 MNHNS, CDR2 SASEGT. CDR3 region: CASSLRDRVGYEQYF. The CDR3, as DNA: TGTGCCAGCAGTCTACGGGACAGGGTAGGCTACGAGCAGTACTTC.

This clonotype was detected only a few times. The genes are TRBV7-6 and TRBJ2-7, with D tentatively TRBD1 or TRBD2 (5 bases each). Trimming stripped 0 bases from V and 2 bases from J, with 11 bases between. Germline CDR1 is SGHVS and CDR2 is FNYEAQ. The CDR3 contains 15 residues. CDR3 in DNA: TGTGCCAGCAGCTTAGCCGGGGACCGCCCCTACGAGCAGTACTTC. Translation: CASSLAGDRPYEQYF. Combining the CDR3 with reference TRBV7-6 and TRBJ2-7 gives the whole variable domain GAGVSQSPRYKVTKRGQDVALRCDPISGHVSLYWYRQALGQGPEFLTYFNYEAQQDKSGLPNDRFSAERPEGSISTLTIQRTEQRDSAMYRCASSLAGDRPYEQYFGPGTRLTVT.

This clonotype was seen many times. The V gene is TRBV28, the J gene TRBJ1-5; D ambiguous. Germline CDR1 reads MDHEN; CDR2 reads SYDVKM. The CDR3 has 16 amino acids. V was trimmed by 1 base and J by 5 bases, leaving 15 bases between them. Here the CDR3 reads CASSLSLTNRHQPQHF. The CDR3 DNA sequence: TGTGCCAGCAGTTTATCTCTTACCAACAGACATCAGCCCCAGCATTTT.

This clonotype was counted between two and nine times. This chain uses TRBV6-2 or TRBV6-3 with TRBJ2-1; 9 bases agree with TRBD1. From germline, CDR1 is MNHEY and CDR2 SVGEGT. CDR3 length equals 21 residues. V was pared by 2 bases and J by 0 bases, with 17 bases of the junction left unmatched. The CDR3 nucleotides are TGTGCCAGCAGTTACGCGACCCCGGGACAGGGCATTATTAGCTCCTACAATGAGCAGTTCTTC. Translation gives CASSYATPGQGIISSYNEQFF.

This clonotype was seen many times. This chain connects TRBV10-3 to TRBJ2-1; 10 bases are a match to TRBD2. CDR1 and CDR2 (germline): ENHRY, SYGVKD. The CDR3 is made up of 15 amino acids. V lost 0 bases and J lost 7; bases outside the gene matches: 3. Written as DNA, the CDR3 is TGTGCCATCAGTGAGTCGTGGACTAGCGGAAATGAGCAGTTCTTC. It yields the protein CAISESWTSGNEQFF.

This clonotype was detected many times. The chain links TRBV13 to TRBJ2-7; perhaps D is TRBD1 or TRBD2 (5 bases each). From germline, CDR1 is PRHDT and CDR2 FYEKMQ (reference sequence). This CDR3 is built from 18 residues. V shed 2 bases and J shed 2 bases, with 22 bases lying between them. The DNA for the CDR3 is TGTGCCAGCAGCTTATGGGCCGCTTGGGACGGTACCACCTACGAGCAGTACTTC. This gives the protein CASSLWAAWDGTTYEQYF.

This clonotype showed up many times. The V call is TRBV7-9, the J call TRBJ1-4; TRBD1 might be the D (5 bases). Germline-derived CDR1 and CDR2 are SEHNR and FQNEAQ (reference sequence). The V end lost 1 base, the J end lost 7 bases, and 7 bases lay between the germline ends. This CDR3 is built from 13 residues. In nucleotides, the CDR3 is TGTGCCAGCAGCTTAGAGACAGCTGAAAAACTGTTTTTT. This sequence encodes CASSLETAEKLFF. Full variable domain (missing parts from reference TRBV7-9 and TRBJ1-4): DTGVSQNPRHKITKRGQNVTFRCDPISEHNRLYWYRQTLGQGPEFLTYFQNEAQLEKSRLLSDRFSAERPKGSFSTLEIQRTEQGDSAMYLCASSLETAEKLFFGSGTQLSVL.

This clonotype has just a few counts. This chain links TRBV14 with TRBJ2-3; 9 nucleotides match TRBD1. CDR1 and CDR2 from the germline V gene are SGHDN and FVKESK. J lost 6 bases, V lost 1 base, and 8 bases had no gene match. The CDR3 contains 16 residues. CDR3 sequence: CASSQGWGQGVDTQYF. For the CDR3, the DNA is TGTGCCAGCAGCCAAGGGTGGGGACAGGGAGTGGATACGCAGTATTTT.